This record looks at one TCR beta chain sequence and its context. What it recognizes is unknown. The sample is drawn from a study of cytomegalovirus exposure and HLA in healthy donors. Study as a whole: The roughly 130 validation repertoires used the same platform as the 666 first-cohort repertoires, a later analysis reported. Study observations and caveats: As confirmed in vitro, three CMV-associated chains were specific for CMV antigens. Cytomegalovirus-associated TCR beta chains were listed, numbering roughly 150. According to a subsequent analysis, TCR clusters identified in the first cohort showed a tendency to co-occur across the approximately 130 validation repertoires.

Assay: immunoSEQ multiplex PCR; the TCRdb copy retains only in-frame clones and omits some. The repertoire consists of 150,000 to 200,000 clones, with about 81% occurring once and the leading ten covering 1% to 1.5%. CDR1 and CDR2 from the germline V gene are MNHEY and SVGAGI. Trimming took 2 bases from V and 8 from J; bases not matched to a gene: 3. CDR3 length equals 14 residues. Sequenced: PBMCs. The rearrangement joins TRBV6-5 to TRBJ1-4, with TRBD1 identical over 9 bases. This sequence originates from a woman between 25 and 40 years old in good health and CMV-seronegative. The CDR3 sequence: CASSYDRGKEKLFF. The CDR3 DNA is TGTGCCAGCAGTTACGACAGGGGGAAAGAAAAACTGTTTTTT.